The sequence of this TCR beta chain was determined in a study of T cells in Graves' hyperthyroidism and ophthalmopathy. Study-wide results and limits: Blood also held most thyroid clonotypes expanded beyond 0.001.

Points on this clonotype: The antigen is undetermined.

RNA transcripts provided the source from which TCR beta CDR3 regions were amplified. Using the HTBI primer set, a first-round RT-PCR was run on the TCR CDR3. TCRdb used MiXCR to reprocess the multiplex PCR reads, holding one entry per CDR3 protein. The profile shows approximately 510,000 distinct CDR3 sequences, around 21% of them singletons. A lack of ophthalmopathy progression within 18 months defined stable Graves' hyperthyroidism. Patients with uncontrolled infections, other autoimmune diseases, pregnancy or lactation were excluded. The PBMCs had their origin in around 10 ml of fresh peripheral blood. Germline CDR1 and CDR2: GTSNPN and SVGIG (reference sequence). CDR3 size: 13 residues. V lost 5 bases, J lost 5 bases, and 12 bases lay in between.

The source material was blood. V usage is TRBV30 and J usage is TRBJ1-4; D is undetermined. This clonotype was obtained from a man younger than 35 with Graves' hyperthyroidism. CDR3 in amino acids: CAWANRPNEKLFF. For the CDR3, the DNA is TGTGCCTGGGCGAACAGACCGAATGAAAAACTGTTTTTT.